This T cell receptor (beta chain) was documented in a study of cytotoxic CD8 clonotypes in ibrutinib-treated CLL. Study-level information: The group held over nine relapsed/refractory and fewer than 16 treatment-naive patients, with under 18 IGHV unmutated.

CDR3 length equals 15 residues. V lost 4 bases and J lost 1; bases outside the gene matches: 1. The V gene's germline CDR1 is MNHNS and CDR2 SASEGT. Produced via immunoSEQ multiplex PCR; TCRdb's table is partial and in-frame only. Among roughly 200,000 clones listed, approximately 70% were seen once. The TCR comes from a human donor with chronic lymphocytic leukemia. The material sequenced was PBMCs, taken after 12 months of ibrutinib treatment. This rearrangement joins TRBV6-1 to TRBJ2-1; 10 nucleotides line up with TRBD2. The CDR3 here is CASSALAGSYNEQFF. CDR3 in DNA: TGTGCCAGCAGTGCACTAGCGGGATCCTACAATGAGCAGTTCTTC.